This TCR beta chain was sequenced during a study of CD8+ T cells in alopecia areata. Following RNA extraction, reverse transcription yielded cDNA that acted as the sequencing template. Here immunoSEQ multiplex PCR was the method, and the copy in TCRdb shows in-frame clones only, minus some. The table lists 220,000 or so clones, 50% to 70% of them singletons. A few counts support this clone. V lost 5 bases, J lost 5 bases, and 8 bases stayed unmatched. The CDR3 loop spans 16 amino acids. Germline CDR1 is SGHAT and CDR2 is FQNNGV. V is TRBV11-2 and J is TRBJ2-1, with 11 bases that match TRBD2. Material: CD4+ T cells sorted from blood, obtained at week 0. This TCR derives from a human donor with alopecia areata. In DNA form, the CDR3 reads TGTGCCAGCAGCGCCGGGACTAGCGGTTCTCACAATGAGCAGTTCTTC. Amino acids: CASSAGTSGSHNEQFF.